One and the same sample provided the 21 T cell receptor beta chains below, sequenced in a study of T cell responses to AZD1222 COVID-19 vaccine. Here immunoSEQ multiplex PCR was the method, and the copy in TCRdb shows in-frame clones only, minus some. The sample contains approximately 160,000 clones, around 92% of which appear only once. This specimen was peripheral blood, taken on day 0 of AZD1222 vaccination. These receptors were obtained from an adult in good health.

This chain joins TRBV9 and TRBJ2-3, with 7 nucleotides matching TRBD1. The CDR3 runs to 14 residues. With 7 bases clipped from V and 2 bases from J, the junction kept 7 bases outside the gene matches. In germline, CDR1 is SGDLS, CDR2 YYNGEE. CDR3 in amino acids: CASGDRENTDTQYF. The CDR3 DNA sequence: TGTGCCAGCGGTGACAGGGAGAACACAGATACGCAGTATTTT.

The chain combines TRBV10-3 with TRBJ1-5; D uncertain. V lost 10 bases and J 6 bases, leaving 16 bases between the germline ends. CDR3 length: 13 amino acids. CDR1 and CDR2 (germline): ENHRY, SYGVKD. The CDR3 nucleotides read TGTGCCACCGTGACCGATGAAGGTCAGCCCCAGCATTTT. The encoded protein is CATVTDEGQPQHF.

The chain has TRBV7-9 and TRBJ2-6, with D uncertain. Trimming took 5 bases from V and 0 from J, leaving 11 bases between them. Germline V CDR1 and CDR2: SEHNR, FQNEAQ (reference sequence). The CDR3 covers 16 residues. This CDR3 is CASSPDLPSGANVLTF. The DNA of the CDR3 is TGTGCCAGCAGCCCCGACCTCCCCTCTGGGGCCAACGTCCTGACTTTC.

The chain recombines TRBV6-5 with TRBJ2-3; D uncertain. Per germline, CDR1 MNHEY and CDR2 SVGAGI. V lost 0 bases, J lost 5 bases, and 9 bases lay in between. CDR3 length equals 14 residues. In DNA, the CDR3 is TGTGCCAGCAGTTACTCGATAGCTGGAGATACGCAGTATTTT. Translating gives CASSYSIAGDTQYF.

CDR3 nucleotides: TGTGCCAGCAGCGTAGCGGGACAGGGCACAGATACGCAGTATTTT. Residues: CASSVAGQGTDTQYF. The rearrangement uses TRBV9 and TRBJ2-3, with 8 nucleotides matching TRBD1. This CDR3 is built from 15 residues. Trimming at V came to 0 bases and at J to 1 base, leaving 1 base not matched to a gene. Germline V gives CDR1 SGDLS, CDR2 YYNGEE.

The chain is built from TRBV2 and TRBJ1-5; 8 nucleotides line up with TRBD1. Per the germline V gene, CDR1 is SNHLY and CDR2 is FYNNEI. CDR3 size: 19 residues. V trimming: 4 bases; J trimming: 0 bases; junction bases outside the gene matches: 14. The CDR3 reads CASSVTDREPFYSNQPQHF. The CDR3 bases are TGTGCCAGCAGTGTAACGGACAGGGAGCCCTTCTATAGCAATCAGCCCCAGCATTTT. The full variable domain, rest sourced from reference TRBV2 and TRBJ1-5, is EPEVTQTPSHQVTQMGQEVILRCVPISNHLYFYWYRQILGQKVEFLVSFYNNEISEKSEIFDDQFSVERPDGSNFTLKIRSTKLEDSAMYFCASSVTDREPFYSNQPQHFGDGTRLSIL.

The V gene is TRBV2, the J gene TRBJ2-1; D gene ambiguous. Germline V gene sequence: CDR1 SNHLY, CDR2 FYNNEI. The CDR3 has 13 amino acids. V was shortened by 3 bases and J by 4 bases, with 7 bases between the two germline ends. CDR3 region: CASSDGWYNEQFF. In nucleotides, the CDR3 is TGTGCCAGCAGTGACGGGTGGTACAATGAGCAGTTCTTC.

The chain carries TRBV11-2 and TRBJ2-1, with 9 bases aligning to TRBD2. After removal of 6 bases from V and 9 bases from J, the junction contained 15 bases not matched to a gene. Germline V gene sequence: CDR1 SGHAT, CDR2 FQNNGV. The CDR3 consists of 16 residues. The CDR3 loop reads CASSITSGTSIIEQFF. The DNA for the CDR3 is TGTGCCAGCAGTATAACTTCCGGGACTAGCATCATTGAGCAGTTCTTC.

J is TRBJ1-1 and V is TRBV4-2; D is undetermined. CDR3 length: 11 amino acids. Trimming took off 6 bases at V and 3 bases at J, with 5 bases between the two ends. CDR1 LGHNA and CDR2 YNFKEQ come from the germline V gene. The CDR3, as DNA: TGTGCCAGCAGTTTTGACACTGAAGCTTTCTTT. Amino acid sequence: CASSFDTEAFF.

The rearrangement joins TRBV12-3 or TRBV12-4 to TRBJ2-5; a weak D match, TRBD2 (7 bases). The V end was cut by 6 bases, the J end by 1 base, with 9 bases between. This CDR3 has 13 residues. CDR3 nucleotides: TGTGCCAGCAGCGGGGGGCCCCAAGAGACCCAGTACTTC. This codes for CASSGGPQETQYF.

V is TRBV28 and J is TRBJ1-2, with D perhaps matching TRBD1 (5 bases). The germline CDR1 and CDR2 sequences are MDHEN and SYDVKM. This CDR3 region has 11 residues. V lost 7 bases, J lost 11 bases, and 14 bases lay in between. CDR3 nucleotides: TGTGCCAGCAACTCGAGGGGATATTACACCTTC. Protein sequence: CASNSRGYYTF.

This chain joins TRBV6-5 and TRBJ1-2; TRBD1 matches 7 bases. J was trimmed by 3 bases and V by 8 bases; bases with no gene match: 6. This CDR3 spans 13 amino acids. Per the germline V gene, CDR1 is MNHEY and CDR2 is SVGAGI. DNA for the CDR3: TGTGCCAGCGAGGGACAGTATTACTATGGCTACACCTTC. Encoded protein: CASEGQYYYGYTF.

The chain joins TRBV3-1 (or the pseudogene TRBV3-2) to TRBJ2-2, with D perhaps matching TRBD2 (7 bases). V was clipped by 0 bases and J by 0 bases, with 17 bases between them. The length of the CDR3 is 19 residues. Germline-derived CDR1 and CDR2 are LGHDT and YNNKEL (reference sequence). CDR3 nucleotide sequence: TGTGCCAGCAGCCAAGATTTTATGGCGGGGGCTCCGAACACCGGGGAGCTGTTTTTT. Translation: CASSQDFMAGAPNTGELFF.

The chain carries TRBV5-4 and TRBJ2-5, with D perhaps matching TRBD1 (6 bases). The germline V and J ends were trimmed by 3 bases and 1 base, with 13 bases remaining between them. The germline V gene encodes CDR1 SGHNT and CDR2 YYREEE (reference sequence). CDR3 size: 15 residues. The CDR3, as DNA: TGTGCCAGCAGCTCCTCCGGGACACTCCAAGAGACCCAGTACTTC. Residues: CASSSSGTLQETQYF.

The chain carries TRBV4-1 and TRBJ2-1; D is uncertain. V lost 1 base, J lost 3 bases, and 7 bases lay in between. CDR3 length: 14 residues. Germline V gene sequence: CDR1 MGHRA, CDR2 YSYEKL. The CDR3 DNA follows: TGCGCCAGCAGCCAAGGTGACAACTACAATGAGCAGTTCTTC. Translated, it gives CASSQGDNYNEQFF.

This clone was picked up one time. V usage is TRBV11-3 and J usage is TRBJ2-1; unclear D gene. CDR3 length: 13 amino acids. Per germline, CDR1 SGHNT and CDR2 YENEEA. Trimming removed 0 bases at V and 9 bases at J, with 9 bases between. CDR3 protein: CASSLDRTSEQFF. Here the CDR3 DNA reads TGTGCCAGCAGCTTAGATCGCACGAGTGAGCAGTTCTTC.

The chain is built from TRBV6-2 or TRBV6-3 and TRBJ2-7; TRBD1 matches 11 bases. V dropped 6 bases and J dropped 4; count of bases not matched to a gene: 8. The CDR3 is 15 residues long. Germline assignment: CDR1 MNHEY and CDR2 SVGEGT. In DNA, the CDR3 is TGTGCCAGCAGCCTATCCGGGACAGGGGGTTACGAGCAGTACTTC. This codes for CASSLSGTGGYEQYF.

The chain links TRBV6-1 to TRBJ1-3, with D tentatively TRBD1 (5 bases). The CDR3 has 15 residues. V lost 2 bases and J 1 base, leaving 9 bases between the germline ends. Germline V gene lookup returns CDR1 MNHNS and CDR2 SASEGT. CDR3 sequence (DNA): TGTGCCAGCAGTGAAATACAGGCTTCTGGAAACACCATATATTTT. Translation: CASSEIQASGNTIYF.

The chain recombines TRBV7-2 with TRBJ2-5; D unresolved. V lost 5 bases and J lost 4, with 17 bases in between. Per germline, CDR1 SGHTA and CDR2 FQGNSA. CDR3 size: 15 residues. The DNA for the CDR3 is TGTGCCAGCAGCCCCCCGGATTGGCGAGGAGAGACCCAGTACTTC. The encoded protein is CASSPPDWRGETQYF.

This chain connects TRBV4-1 to TRBJ1-2; TRBD1 is a possible D gene (5 bases). Trimming removed 0 bases from V and 8 bases from J, with 16 bases in between. This CDR3 has 15 residues. Looked up from germline, CDR1 is MGHRA and CDR2 is YSYEKL. CDR3 in amino acids: CASSQDGTGSRGYTF. The CDR3 DNA is TGCGCCAGCAGCCAAGATGGGACGGGTAGTCGGGGCTACACCTTC.

The chain couples TRBV6-2 or TRBV6-3 to TRBJ1-2; TRBD1 matches at 7 bases. Losses at the gene ends were 6 bases for V and 2 bases for J; bases not matched to a gene: 12. The CDR3 loop spans 16 amino acids. Germline V gives CDR1 MNHEY, CDR2 SVGEGT. The CDR3 loop reads CASSSPRTGTNYGYTF. CDR3 nucleotides: TGTGCCAGCAGCTCTCCGAGGACAGGCACAAACTATGGCTACACCTTC.